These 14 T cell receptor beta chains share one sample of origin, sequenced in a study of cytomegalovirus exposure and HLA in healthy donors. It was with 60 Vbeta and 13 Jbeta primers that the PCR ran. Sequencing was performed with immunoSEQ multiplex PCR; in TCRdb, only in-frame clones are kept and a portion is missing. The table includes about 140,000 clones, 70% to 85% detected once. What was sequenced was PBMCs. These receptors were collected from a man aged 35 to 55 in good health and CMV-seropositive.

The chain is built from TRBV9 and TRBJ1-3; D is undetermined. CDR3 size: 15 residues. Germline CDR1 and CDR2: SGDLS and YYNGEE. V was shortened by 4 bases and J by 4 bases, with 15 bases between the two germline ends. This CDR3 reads CASSPGGLQGNTIYF. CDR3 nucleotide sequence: TGTGCCAGCAGCCCGGGAGGGCTACAGGGAAACACCATATATTTT.

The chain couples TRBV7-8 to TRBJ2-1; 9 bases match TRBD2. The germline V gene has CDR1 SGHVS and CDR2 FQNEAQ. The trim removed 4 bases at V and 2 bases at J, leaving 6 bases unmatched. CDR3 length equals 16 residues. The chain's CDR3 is CASSSTRLAAYNEQFF. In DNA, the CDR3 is TGTGCCAGCAGCTCAACGCGACTAGCGGCCTACAATGAGCAGTTCTTC.

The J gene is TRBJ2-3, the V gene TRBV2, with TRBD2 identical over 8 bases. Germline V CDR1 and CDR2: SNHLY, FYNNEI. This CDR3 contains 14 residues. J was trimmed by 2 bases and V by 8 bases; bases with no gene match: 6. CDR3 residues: CASREREITDTQYF. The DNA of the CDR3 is TGTGCCAGCCGGGAGCGGGAGATCACAGATACGCAGTATTTT.

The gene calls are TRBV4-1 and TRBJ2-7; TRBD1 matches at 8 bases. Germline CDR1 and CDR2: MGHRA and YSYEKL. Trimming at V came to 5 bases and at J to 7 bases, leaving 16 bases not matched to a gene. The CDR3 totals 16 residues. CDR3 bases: TGCGCCAGCAGCTTAGGCTCAGGGGGCTCCTCGGGGGAGCAGTACTTC. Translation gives CASSLGSGGSSGEQYF.

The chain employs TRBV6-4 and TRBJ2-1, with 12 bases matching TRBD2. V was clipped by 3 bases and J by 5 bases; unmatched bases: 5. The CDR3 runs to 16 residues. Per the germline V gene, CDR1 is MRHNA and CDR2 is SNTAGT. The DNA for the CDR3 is TGTGCCAGCAGTGAGTCTAGCGGGAGGGCCCACAATGAGCAGTTCTTC. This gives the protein CASSESSGRAHNEQFF.

The CDR3 nucleotides read TGCGCCAGCAGCTGGCAGGGACAGCGGAGCTCCTACAATGAGCAGTTCTTC. Translation gives CASSWQGQRSSYNEQFF. J is TRBJ2-1 and V is TRBV5-1, with 7 nucleotides matching TRBD1. V shed 3 bases and J 0 bases; nucleotides not matched to a gene: 9. CDR3 length: 17 residues. CDR1 SGHRS and CDR2 YFSETQ come from the germline V gene.

This CDR3 is CASSEGIRGPLHF. DNA of the CDR3: TGCGCCAGCAGTGAAGGGATTAGGGGACCCCTCCACTTT. This chain joins TRBV10-1 and TRBJ1-6; TRBD1 might be the D (5 bases). V was clipped by 3 bases and J by 12 bases, with 12 bases between them. Germline assignment: CDR1 WNHNN and CDR2 SYGVQD (reference sequence). The CDR3 runs to 13 residues.

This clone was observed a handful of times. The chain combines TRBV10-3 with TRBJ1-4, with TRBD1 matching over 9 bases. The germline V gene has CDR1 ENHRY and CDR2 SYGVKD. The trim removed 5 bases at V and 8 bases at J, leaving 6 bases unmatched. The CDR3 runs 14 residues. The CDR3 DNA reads TGTGCCATCAGTCCTCGGGGACAGGGCGAAAAACTGTTTTTT. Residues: CAISPRGQGEKLFF.

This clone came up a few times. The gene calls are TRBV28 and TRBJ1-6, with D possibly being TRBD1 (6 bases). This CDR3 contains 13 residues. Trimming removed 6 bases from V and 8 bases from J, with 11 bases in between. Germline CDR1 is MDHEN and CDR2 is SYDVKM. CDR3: CASSTGRDSPLHF. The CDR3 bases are TGTGCCAGCAGCACAGGGAGGGATTCACCCCTCCACTTT.

The CDR3 DNA is TGTGCCATCAGTGAGCTTATGAACTATGGCTACACCTTC. Translated, it gives CAISELMNYGYTF. The chain is built from TRBV10-3 and TRBJ1-2; D uncertain. The V end was cut by 2 bases, the J end by 2 bases, with 6 bases between. The CDR3 has 13 amino acids. Germline-derived CDR1 and CDR2 are ENHRY and SYGVKD.

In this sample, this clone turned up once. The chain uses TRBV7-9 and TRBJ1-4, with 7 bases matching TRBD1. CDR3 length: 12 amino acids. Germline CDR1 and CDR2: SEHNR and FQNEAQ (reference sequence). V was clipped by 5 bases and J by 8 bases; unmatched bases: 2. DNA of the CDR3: TGTGCCAGCAGCGCACAGGGGGAAAAACTGTTTTTT. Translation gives CASSAQGEKLFF. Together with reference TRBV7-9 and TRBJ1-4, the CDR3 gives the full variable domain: DTGVSQNPRHKITKRGQNVTFRCDPISEHNRLYWYRQTLGQGPEFLTYFQNEAQLEKSRLLSDRFSAERPKGSFSTLEIQRTEQGDSAMYLCASSAQGEKLFFGSGTQLSVL.

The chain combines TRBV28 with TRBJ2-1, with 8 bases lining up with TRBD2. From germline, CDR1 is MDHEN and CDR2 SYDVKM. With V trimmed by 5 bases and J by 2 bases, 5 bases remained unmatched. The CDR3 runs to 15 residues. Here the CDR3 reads CASSRTSHTYNEQFF. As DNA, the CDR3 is TGTGCCAGCAGTCGGACTAGCCACACCTACAATGAGCAGTTCTTC. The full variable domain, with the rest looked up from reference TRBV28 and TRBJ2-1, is DVKVTQSSRYLVKRTGEKVFLECVQDMDHENMFWYRQDPGLGLRLIYFSYDVKMKEKGDIPEGYSVSREKKERFSLILESASTNQTSMYLCASSRTSHTYNEQFFGPGTRLTVL.

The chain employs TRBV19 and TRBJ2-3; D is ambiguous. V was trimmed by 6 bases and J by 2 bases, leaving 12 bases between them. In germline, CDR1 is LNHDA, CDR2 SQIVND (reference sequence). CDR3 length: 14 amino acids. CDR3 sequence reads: CASRMESYTDTQYF. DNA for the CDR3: TGTGCCAGTAGAATGGAGTCCTACACAGATACGCAGTATTTT. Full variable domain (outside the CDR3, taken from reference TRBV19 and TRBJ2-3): DGGITQSPKYLFRKEGQNVTLSCEQNLNHDAMYWYRQDPGQGLRLIYYSQIVNDFQKGDIAEGYSVSREKKESFPLTVTSAQKNPTAFYLCASRMESYTDTQYFGPGTRLTVL.

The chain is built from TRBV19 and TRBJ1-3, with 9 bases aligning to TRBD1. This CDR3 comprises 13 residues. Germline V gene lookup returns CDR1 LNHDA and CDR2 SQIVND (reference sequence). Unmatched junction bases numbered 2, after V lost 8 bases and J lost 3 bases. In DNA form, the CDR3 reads TGTGCCAGTTGGACAGGGGTTGGAAACACCATATATTTT. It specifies CASWTGVGNTIYF.